This TCR beta chain was identified during a study of cytomegalovirus exposure and HLA in healthy donors. Study-level results: Most TCR sequences were uncommon, yet certain public TCRs appeared in many donors. Through in vitro validation, three CMV-associated chains were shown to be specific for CMV antigens. Associated with cytomegalovirus, according to the listing, were 170 or so TCR beta chains.

Profiling relied on immunoSEQ multiplex PCR, and the TCRdb table lists in-frame clones only, not all of them. Among 250,000 or so clones, around 90% were seen once, and the ten largest hold around 0.34%. This clone has a single count. The antigen remains undetermined. The donors were in the approximately 120-subject validation cohort, distinct from the approximately 730-subject first cohort. The CDR3 runs to 15 residues. Germline CDR1 reads SGHTA; CDR2 reads FQGNSA. V was clipped by 5 bases and J by 4 bases, with 17 bases between them. The receptor comes from a woman aged 18-29 years in good health and CMV-seronegative. The sample comprised PBMCs. The rearrangement links TRBV7-2 to TRBJ1-2, with a tentative D call TRBD1 (6 bases). The CDR3 region is CASSVSGGGFYGYTF. The CDR3 coding sequence is TGTGCCAGCAGCGTTAGTGGGGGCGGTTTCTATGGCTACACCTTC.